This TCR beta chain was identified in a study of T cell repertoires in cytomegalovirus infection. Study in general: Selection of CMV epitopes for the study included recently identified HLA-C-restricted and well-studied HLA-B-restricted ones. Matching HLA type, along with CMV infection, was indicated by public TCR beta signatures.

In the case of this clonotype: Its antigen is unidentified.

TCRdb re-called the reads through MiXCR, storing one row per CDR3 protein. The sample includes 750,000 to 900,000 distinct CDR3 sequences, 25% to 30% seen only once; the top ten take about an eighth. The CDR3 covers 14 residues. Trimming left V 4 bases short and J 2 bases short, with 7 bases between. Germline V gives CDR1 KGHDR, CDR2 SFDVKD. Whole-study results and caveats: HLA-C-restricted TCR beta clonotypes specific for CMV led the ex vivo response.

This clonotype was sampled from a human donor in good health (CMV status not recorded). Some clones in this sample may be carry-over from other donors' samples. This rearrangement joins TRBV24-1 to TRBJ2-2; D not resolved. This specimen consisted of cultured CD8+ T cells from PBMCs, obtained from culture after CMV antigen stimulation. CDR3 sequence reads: CATSDNRNTGELFF. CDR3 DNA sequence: TGTGCCACCAGTGACAACAGAAACACCGGGGAGCTGTTTTTT.